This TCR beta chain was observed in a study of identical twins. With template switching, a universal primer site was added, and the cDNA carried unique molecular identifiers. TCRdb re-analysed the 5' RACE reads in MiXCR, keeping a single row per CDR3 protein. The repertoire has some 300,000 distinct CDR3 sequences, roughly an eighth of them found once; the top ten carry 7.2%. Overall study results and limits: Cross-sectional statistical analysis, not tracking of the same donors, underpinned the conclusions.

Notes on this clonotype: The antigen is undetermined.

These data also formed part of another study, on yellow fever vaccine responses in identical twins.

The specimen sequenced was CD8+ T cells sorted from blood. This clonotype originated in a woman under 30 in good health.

DNA of the CDR3: TGCAGCGTTGAAACAGGGGCTAGATACGAGCAGTACTTC. This translates into CSVETGARYEQYF. The chain recombines TRBV29-1 with TRBJ2-7; 7 bases agree with TRBD1. Germline CDR1 SQVTM, CDR2 ANQGSEA. The ends lost 2 bases at V and 4 bases at J; junction bases unmatched: 5. CDR3 length equals 13 residues.